One T cell receptor beta chain is described in this entry. Its target is unknown. TCRdb keeps only in-frame clones here, not all; method: immunoSEQ multiplex PCR. The sample records about 2.4 million clones, 93% being singletons. CD4+ cells underwent separation, giving CD45RA+ naive and CD45RA-negative memory subsets. The data originate from a study of shared clonotypes between healthy human individuals. Study-wide context: For every donor, three CD4 naive, three CD4 memory, two CD8 naive and one CD8 memory plates were used. Regarding the study as a whole: Expectations were that clonotype sharing among donors would be affected by sequencing depth. Against clonotypes common to all four donors, non-shared ones had lower generation probabilities.

This CDR3 is built from 14 residues. Germline CDR1 SGHNT, CDR2 YYREEE (reference sequence). V lost 3 bases and J 5 bases, leaving 14 bases between the germline ends. The receptor was isolated from a man aged 18 to 30 in good health. Some clones in this sample may be carry-over from other donors' samples. J is TRBJ2-5 and V is TRBV5-4; TRBD1 or TRBD2 may be the D gene (6 bases each). Sequenced sample: naive CD4+ T cells from PBMCs. Specified subset: CD45RA+ positively selected. The CDR3 loop reads CASSSRQEGETQYF. In DNA form, the CDR3 reads TGTGCCAGCAGCTCGCGACAGGAGGGGGAGACCCAGTACTTC.